These 20 T cell receptor beta chains came from one sample sequenced in a study of T cells expressing NK-cell markers. After re-calling the 5' RACE reads, TCRdb lists one entry per CDR3 protein, DNA absent. The sample spans over 350,000 distinct CDR3 sequences; the ten largest clones claim over 8.5%. Sequencing input: blood T cells: a sorted CD56 or NKG2C T cell subset, CD4+ or CD8+ T cells, or bulk PBMC T cells (not recorded which). These receptor sequences come from a woman in her 50s in good health.

V and J are TRBV2 and TRBJ1-4. This CDR3 is 12 amino acids long. CDR1 and CDR2 from the germline V gene are SNHLY and FYNNEI. The CDR3 is CASSELREKLFF. The full variable domain, in which reference TRBV2 and TRBJ1-4 provide the parts outside the CDR3, is EPEVTQTPSHQVTQMGQEVILRCVPISNHLYFYWYRQILGQKVEFLVSFYNNEISEKSEIFDDQFSVERPDGSNFTLKIRSTKLEDSAMYFCASSELREKLFFGSGTQLSVL.

This chain links TRBV9 with TRBJ2-3; TCRdb returns TRBD1, unconfirmable since there is no DNA. Germline-derived CDR1 and CDR2 are SGDLS and YYNGEE. CDR3 length: 16 residues. CDR3: CASSIRDRATTDTQYF.

J is TRBJ1-3 and V is TRBV6-5; TCRdb lists TRBD1, though no DNA is available to test this call. CDR3 length: 18 amino acids. The germline V gene has CDR1 MNHEY and CDR2 SVGAGI. The CDR3 here is CASSYLGLGKDSGNTIYF.

The chain has TRBV5-1 and TRBJ2-1; TCRdb indicates TRBD1, and absent DNA this call remains unverified. Germline CDR1 and CDR2: SGHRS and YFSETQ. CDR3 length equals 11 residues. The CDR3 here is CASMGVHEQFF. Looking up the rest from reference TRBV5-1 and TRBJ2-1 gives the full variable domain: KAGVTQTPRYLIKTRGQQVTLSCSPISGHRSVSWYQQTPGQGLQFLFEYFSETQRNKGNFPGRFSGRQFSNSRSEMNVSTLELGDSALYLCASMGVHEQFFGPGTRLTVL.

The chain joins TRBV12-3 or TRBV12-4 to TRBJ1-6. The CDR3 has 15 amino acids. CDR3 sequence reads: CASTLRRKNNSPLHF.

The V gene is TRBV10-1, the J gene TRBJ2-3; the TRBD2 assignment by TCRdb is unverifiable without DNA. This CDR3 is built from 16 residues. CDR1 is WNHNN, CDR2 SYGVQD, per germline (reference sequence). CDR3 amino acids: CASSELVLGEGHTQYF.

The chain recombines TRBV6-5 with TRBJ2-2; the TRBD1 assignment by TCRdb is unverifiable without DNA. Germline-derived CDR1 and CDR2 are MNHEY and SVGAGI. The CDR3 loop spans 16 amino acids. CDR3 protein: CASSYSGGSNTGELFF.

V usage is TRBV19 and J usage is TRBJ2-1; TCRdb designates TRBD2, a call that cannot be tested without DNA. This CDR3 spans 15 amino acids. CDR1 and CDR2 (germline): LNHDA, SQIVND (reference sequence). CDR3: CASSIVGGRRDEQFF.

The chain is built from TRBV4-1 and TRBJ2-6; lacking DNA, the TRBD1 call made by TCRdb goes unchecked. Germline assignment: CDR1 MGHRA and CDR2 YSYEKL. CDR3 size: 17 residues. CDR3 loop: CASSQDWVTGRANVLTF.

V gene TRBV5-6 combines with J gene TRBJ2-5; TCRdb picks TRBD2, but there is no DNA to check that call. The CDR3 has 17 amino acids. Per germline, CDR1 SGHDT and CDR2 YYEEEE. The CDR3 reads CASSFSGLAGVWETQYF.

The V and J genes are TRBV5-1 and TRBJ2-2; lacking DNA, the TRBD2 call made by TCRdb goes unchecked. Germline V gives CDR1 SGHRS, CDR2 YFSETQ. The CDR3 runs to 16 residues. The CDR3 spells CASSWGTSANTGELFF.

The V gene is TRBV7-2, the J gene TRBJ2-4; the D call of TRBD1 rests on TCRdb alone, since no DNA is present to check it. The germline CDR1 and CDR2 sequences are SGHTA and FQGNSA. CDR3 length: 13 amino acids. The CDR3 here is CASSPGGTAIQYF.

The CDR3 here is CASSVGYRNEQFF. J is TRBJ2-1 and V is TRBV9. The V gene's germline CDR1 is SGDLS and CDR2 YYNGEE. The CDR3 is 13 amino acids.

The V gene is TRBV5-1, the J gene TRBJ2-7; TCRdb outputs TRBD1, but without DNA this stays unchecked. The CDR3 covers 14 residues. Germline V gene lookup returns CDR1 SGHRS and CDR2 YFSETQ. The CDR3 region is CASSFETDTYEQYF.

V and J are TRBV5-5 and TRBJ2-6; the TRBD2 assignment by TCRdb is unverifiable without DNA. CDR1 SGHKS and CDR2 YYEKEE come from the germline V gene (reference sequence). The CDR3 sequence is 17 residues long. The CDR3 region is CASSSTSGRAGANVLTF.

The chain combines TRBV18 with TRBJ2-7; with no DNA, the TCRdb D assignment of TRBD1 cannot be verified. Germline CDR1 is KGHSH and CDR2 is LQKENI. The CDR3 extends over 15 amino acids. The CDR3 reads CASSPRQGFFDEQYF.

This chain joins TRBV4-1 and TRBJ2-7; TCRdb calls TRBD2, which cannot be checked without DNA. The germline gives CDR1 MGHRA, CDR2 YSYEKL. The CDR3 length is 13 residues. CDR3 sequence: CASSQGTRAEQYF.

This rearrangement joins TRBV13 to TRBJ2-7; no DNA is available, so the TRBD2 call from TCRdb remains unchecked. The CDR3 totals 13 residues. Germline V gene sequence: CDR1 PRHDT, CDR2 FYEKMQ (reference sequence). CDR3 sequence: CASTKREIDEQYF.

V and J are TRBV7-9 and TRBJ2-2. Germline-derived CDR1 and CDR2 are SEHNR and FQNEAQ (reference sequence). CDR3 length: 15 residues. The CDR3 sequence is CASSSRDSNTGELFF.

The chain couples TRBV12-3 or TRBV12-4 to TRBJ2-5; TCRdb calls TRBD1, which cannot be checked without DNA. There are 15 residues in the CDR3. The CDR3 loop is CASSSLQTGAETQYF.